These 18 T cell receptor beta chains originate from one sample sequenced in a study of CD8+ T cells in alopecia areata. Treatment specified: oral pan-JAK inhibitor, 5-10 mg twice daily. The sequencing template was cDNA reverse transcribed from extracted RNA. Using immunoSEQ multiplex PCR, the repertoire was profiled, and TCRdb retains in-frame clones only, with some absent. The sample lists around 200,000 clones; about 53% were seen once. The sample in question was CD8+ T cells sorted from blood, obtained at week 24, from a patient treated with tofacitinib. The receptor source for this set is a human donor with alopecia areata.

This clone was seen a handful of times. This chain links TRBV27 with TRBJ1-5, with 9 bases fitting TRBD1. Germline V CDR1 and CDR2: MNHEY, SMNVEV (reference sequence). The junction had 3 bases not matched to a gene; V was cut back by 5 bases and J by 4 bases. The CDR3 consists of 14 residues. The CDR3 DNA is TGTGCCAGCAGTAAGGACAGGGGTAATCAGCCCCAGCATTTT. Residues: CASSKDRGNQPQHF.

CDR3 region: CASTRGLSSYNEQFF. The DNA of the CDR3 is TGTGCCAGCACCCGGGGACTTTCCTCCTACAATGAGCAGTTCTTC. The chain links TRBV2 to TRBJ2-1, with D possibly being TRBD2 (6 bases). This CDR3 is built from 15 residues. Germline-derived CDR1 and CDR2 are SNHLY and FYNNEI. Between the trimmed V and J ends, which lost 7 bases and 0 bases, there was a span of 13 bases.

The chain recombines TRBV6-5 with TRBJ2-1; TRBD2 might be the D (6 bases). The CDR3 covers 13 residues. Germline assignment: CDR1 MNHEY and CDR2 SVGAGI. V lost 8 bases, J lost 5 bases, and 13 bases lay in between. The CDR3 coding sequence is TGTGCCAGCGCTGGGCCGGGGGACAATGAGCAGTTCTTC. This translates into CASAGPGDNEQFF.

This chain links TRBV7-2 with TRBJ2-1; 10 bases match TRBD1. Trimming took 2 bases from V and 8 from J; bases not matched to a gene: 9. The germline V gene has CDR1 SGHTA and CDR2 FQGNSA. This CDR3 is built from 16 residues. In DNA form, the CDR3 reads TGTGCCAGCAGCTTATCTTATGGGGACAGGGGAGATGAGCAGTTCTTC. Amino acids: CASSLSYGDRGDEQFF.

There are a few counts of this clone. The chain links TRBV29-1 to TRBJ2-2, with D possibly called TRBD1 or TRBD2 (5 bases each). Germline loops: CDR1 SQVTM, CDR2 ANQGSEA. The V end was cut by 8 bases, the J end by 2 bases, with 12 bases between. This CDR3 comprises 13 residues. The CDR3 nucleotides read TGCAGCATCTGGGGACCTAACACCGGGGAGCTGTTTTTT. It translates to CSIWGPNTGELFF.

V and J are TRBV11-2 and TRBJ2-3; D gene unclear. This CDR3 comprises 14 residues. V lost 5 bases, J lost 4 bases, and 13 bases lay in between. From germline, CDR1 is SGHAT and CDR2 FQNNGV. The CDR3 here is CASSQGRASDTQYF. The CDR3 DNA reads as TGTGCCAGCAGCCAAGGTCGGGCCTCAGATACGCAGTATTTT.

The table lists this clone with a few counts. The chain recombines TRBV13 with TRBJ2-5; D not certain. The CDR3 is 13 amino acids. Germline V gene sequence: CDR1 PRHDT, CDR2 FYEKMQ (reference sequence). Trimming took 1 base from V and 4 from J, leaving 7 bases between them. CDR3 loop: CASSLAGAETQYF. The CDR3 DNA sequence: TGTGCCAGCAGCTTAGCGGGCGCAGAGACCCAGTACTTC.

As for this clone: Other DNA sequences in the sample encode the same CDR3. The V call is TRBV27, the J call TRBJ1-5, with D perhaps TRBD1 (6 bases). The V gene lost 3 bases and the J gene lost 5 bases, with 8 bases spanning the gap. This CDR3 is built from 13 residues. Germline-derived CDR1 and CDR2 are MNHEY and SMNVEV (reference sequence). The CDR3, as DNA: TGTGCCAGCAGTTTGTCAGGGGATCAGCCCCAGCATTTT. Translating it yields CASSLSGDQPQHF.

The genes are TRBV9 and TRBJ2-5; TRBD2 aligns across 12 bases. Losses at the gene ends were 0 bases for V and 5 bases for J; bases not matched to a gene: 5. This CDR3 spans 16 amino acids. CDR1 is SGDLS, CDR2 YYNGEE, per germline. The DNA of the CDR3 is TGTGCCAGCAGCGTAGGGACTAGCGGGGCGGAGGAGACCCAGTACTTC. Encoded protein: CASSVGTSGAEETQYF.

In DNA, the CDR3 is TGCGCCAGCAGCCAAGTAGCCCTTAACACCGGGGAGCTGTTTTTT. This sequence encodes CASSQVALNTGELFF. The chain has TRBV4-3 and TRBJ2-2; D ambiguous. CDR3 size: 15 residues. Per the germline V gene, CDR1 is LGHNA and CDR2 is YSLEER. V was pared by 1 base and J by 2 bases, with 8 bases between.

This chain uses TRBV2 with TRBJ1-1, with D maybe TRBD1 (5 bases). This CDR3 contains 14 residues. Looked up from germline, CDR1 is SNHLY and CDR2 is FYNNEI. V was pared by 8 bases and J by 1 base, with 14 bases between. The DNA of the CDR3 is TGTGCCAGCGGTGCGGGGCAGACGAACACTGAAGCTTTCTTT. It is translated as CASGAGQTNTEAFF.

V is TRBV15 and J is TRBJ1-1; TRBD1 is a possible D gene (6 bases). V shed 7 bases and J shed 3 bases, with 12 bases lying between them. Germline loops: CDR1 LNHNV, CDR2 YYDKDF (reference sequence). The CDR3 sequence is 13 residues long. The CDR3 sequence is CATNPGGHTEAFF. The CDR3 nucleotides are TGTGCCACCAACCCGGGGGGGCACACTGAAGCTTTCTTT.

This clone was recorded a few times. Distinct nucleotide sequences in the sample also encode this CDR3. V usage is TRBV7-3 and J usage is TRBJ1-1; D is undetermined. V gave up 2 bases and J gave up 0 bases, with 4 bases separating them. The germline V gene encodes CDR1 SGHTA and CDR2 FQGTGA. CDR3 length: 13 amino acids. The CDR3 loop reads CASSLLVNTEAFF. The CDR3, as DNA: TGTGCCAGCAGCTTATTGGTGAACACTGAAGCTTTCTTT.

This clone was counted a few times. This chain connects TRBV29-1 to TRBJ1-1, with D uncertain. CDR1 is SQVTM and CDR2 is ANQGSEA in the germline V gene. Trimming pared 7 bases from V and 7 bases from J, leaving 16 bases between. CDR3 length: 12 amino acids. The CDR3 reads CSAQIGLNEAFF. The CDR3 DNA reads as TGCAGCGCCCAGATAGGGTTAAATGAAGCTTTCTTT.

CDR3 sequence: CASSLRQGNQPQHF. The CDR3 nucleotides read TGTGCCAGCAGTCTACGACAGGGCAATCAGCCCCAGCATTTT. The rearrangement links TRBV28 to TRBJ1-5, with a weak D call TRBD1 (6 bases). The ends were cut back, 5 bases at V and 2 bases at J, with 10 bases in the middle. Germline values: CDR1 MDHEN, CDR2 SYDVKM. There are 14 residues in the CDR3.

The chain joins TRBV6-6 to TRBJ2-7; no firm D call. Germline loops: CDR1 MNHNY, CDR2 SVGAGI (reference sequence). The CDR3 loop spans 15 amino acids. Trimming removed 3 bases at V and 1 base at J, with 13 bases between. The CDR3 sequence is CASSYLVAQSYEQYF. The CDR3 coding sequence is TGTGCCAGCAGTTATTTAGTAGCCCAATCCTACGAGCAGTACTTC.

This clone has just a few counts. The chain joins TRBV4-1 to TRBJ2-3, with 13 positions matching TRBD2. The V and J ends lost 2 bases and 6 bases, in that order; junction bases with no gene match: 8. Germline V gene sequence: CDR1 MGHRA, CDR2 YSYEKL. CDR3 length: 17 residues. The CDR3 DNA reads as TGCGCCAGCAGCCAACGGTGGACTAGCGGGGGCCGGGATACGCAGTATTTT. It is translated as CASSQRWTSGGRDTQYF.

This clone was seen a few times. The V and J genes are TRBV29-1 and TRBJ2-2; the match to TRBD1 covers 8 bases. The CDR3 totals 14 residues. J lost 6 bases, V lost 3 bases, and 6 bases had no gene match. Germline V gives CDR1 SQVTM, CDR2 ANQGSEA. The CDR3 DNA is TGCAGCGTTGATCAGGACAGGGAATCCGGGGAGCTGTTTTTT. It specifies CSVDQDRESGELFF.